The source of this T cell receptor beta chain is a study of PD-1 blockade in classical Hodgkin lymphoma. Libraries were prepared by immunoSEQ multiplex PCR; TCRdb keeps only in-frame clonotypes and omits some of them. The data contain 20,000 to 30,000 clones, 65% to 80% of them singletons. Exposure to brentuximab vedotin varied, and each patient had relapsed following autologous stem cell transplantation. Remarks on this clone: Its antigen is unidentified.

The study, taken as a whole, reports: Relapsed/refractory patients reportedly had lower baseline diversity than newly diagnosed patients. Diversity similar to that of newly diagnosed patients was seen at baseline in complete responders.

Specimen: peripheral blood mononuclear cells (PBMCs), collected before the second cycle of nivolumab. The clonotype comes from a human donor with classical Hodgkin lymphoma.

CDR3 bases: TGTGCCAGCAGTTTAGCTAGCGGGAGACGTGAGCAGTTCTTC. This encodes CASSLASGRREQFF. The rearrangement uses TRBV28 and TRBJ2-1; 10 bases map to TRBD2. The CDR3 runs 14 residues. The V gene end was trimmed by 2 bases and the J gene end by 9 bases; junction bases not matched to a gene: 4. Germline loops: CDR1 MDHEN, CDR2 SYDVKM. Drawing the rest from reference TRBV28 and TRBJ2-1, the complete variable domain is DVKVTQSSRYLVKRTGEKVFLECVQDMDHENMFWYRQDPGLGLRLIYFSYDVKMKEKGDIPEGYSVSREKKERFSLILESASTNQTSMYLCASSLASGRREQFFGPGTRLTVL.